Shown below are 25 T cell receptor beta chains from a single sample sequenced in a study of T cells in women clearing cervical HPV infection. Profiling relied on immunoSEQ multiplex PCR, and the TCRdb table lists in-frame clones only, not all of them. This listing includes about 37,000 clones. The sequencing sample was made of blood buffy coat. Source of these receptors: a woman between 18 and 75 years old with a cervical HPV16 infection that either progressed to CIN3+ or cleared (not recorded which).

A word on this clone: The read terminates 3 residues ahead of where the CDR3 ends, so the germline J gene completes it. The V call is TRBV5-1, the J call TRBJ2-5; 9 bases fit TRBD2. After removal of 0 bases from V and 1 base from J, the junction contained 7 bases not matched to a gene. From germline, CDR1 is SGHRS and CDR2 YFSETQ. The CDR3 has 17 residues. The CDR3 sequence: CASSLDFSGSFQETQYF. The covered CDR3 bases are TGCGCCAGCAGCTTGGACTTTAGCGGGAGTTTCCAAGAGACC.

With regard to this clone: The CDR3 end is not reached by the read, which stops 3 residues before it; the germline J gene fills it in. The V call is TRBV2, the J call TRBJ2-5; possibly TRBD2 for D (5 bases). The CDR3 has 13 residues. The V gene lost 7 bases and the J gene lost 6 bases, with 15 bases spanning the gap. In germline, CDR1 is SNHLY, CDR2 FYNNEI. The part of the CDR3 DNA that was read is TGTGCCAGCACCGATGGACTGTTGAAGACC. It yields the protein CASTDGLLKT. The entire CDR3 protein is CASTDGLLKTQYF.

Turning to this clone: The missing CDR3 end, 3 residues past where the read stops, is filled in from the germline J gene. The chain joins TRBV12-3 or TRBV12-4 to TRBJ1-1, with TRBD1 identical over 9 bases. This CDR3 has 15 amino acids. V shed 3 bases and J 3 bases; nucleotides not matched to a gene: 5. The part of the CDR3 DNA that was read is TGTGCCAGCAGTTTCGGACAGGGGATCGACACTGAA. This gives the protein CASSFGQGIDTE. The CDR3 reads in full as CASSFGQGIDTEAFF.

With regard to this clone: The DNA ends 3 residues before the CDR3 does, and the rest of the CDR3 is filled in from the germline J gene. This chain links TRBV7-2 with TRBJ2-1, with D possibly matching TRBD2 (6 bases). V lost 2 bases and J lost 5, with 7 bases in between. The CDR3 has 13 residues. Looked up from germline, CDR1 is SGHTA and CDR2 is FQGNSA. CDR3 DNA, as far as it was read: TGTGCCAGCAGCTTAACTAGCAACAATGAG. This encodes CASSLTSNNE. The full CDR3 protein is CASSLTSNNEQFF.

Concerning this clone: With the read ending 3 residues before the CDR3 end, the germline J gene is used to fill in that end. J is TRBJ1-2 and V is TRBV7-3, with 7 bases identical to TRBD1. Germline V CDR1 and CDR2: SGHTA, FQGTGA. The CDR3 has 13 residues. The CDR3 loop is CASSFGTAYDYTF. Partial CDR3 DNA: TGTGCCAGCAGCTTTGGGACAGCCTACGAC.

Notes on this clone: Read coverage stops 3 residues before the CDR3 terminus; the germline J gene supplies the remainder. The J gene is TRBJ2-7, the V gene TRBV7-6; 8 nucleotides align to TRBD2. This CDR3 has 15 residues. Germline V gene lookup returns CDR1 SGHVS and CDR2 FNYEAQ. The V gene end was trimmed by 1 base and the J gene end by 2 bases; junction bases not matched to a gene: 4. CDR3 loop: CASSLGRAGAYEQYF. CDR3 DNA (partial): TGTGCCAGCAGCTTAGGTCGAGCGGGAGCCTACGAG.

For this clone: The read comes to an end 3 residues before the CDR3 does, leaving the germline J gene to fill in the end. The chain employs TRBV7-8 and TRBJ1-5; 7 bases align to TRBD1. The V and J ends lost 5 bases and 5 bases, in that order; junction bases with no gene match: 6. This CDR3 spans 14 amino acids. Germline V gene sequence: CDR1 SGHVS, CDR2 FQNEAQ. This CDR3 reads CASSKDRVDQPQHF. The DNA read from the CDR3 is TGTGCCAGCAGCAAAGACAGGGTCGATCAGCCC.

As for this clone: The read is 3 residues too short to cover the CDR3 end, so that end is filled in from the germline J gene. This chain joins TRBV7-6 and TRBJ2-3; 12 positions agree with TRBD2. The CDR3 covers 16 residues. The germline CDR1 and CDR2 sequences are SGHVS and FNYEAQ. The CDR3 region is CASSGGSSGRAETQYF. Partial CDR3 DNA: TGTGCCAGCAGCGGAGGCTCTAGCGGGAGGGCCGAGACG.

About this clone itself: The read finishes 3 residues shy of the CDR3 end, and the germline J gene is used to complete it. The rearrangement uses TRBV18 and TRBJ1-4, with TRBD1 as a possible D gene (5 bases). This CDR3 has 17 amino acids. Germline assignment: CDR1 KGHSH and CDR2 LQKENI. The V end lost 0 bases, the J end lost 3 bases, and 14 bases lay between the germline ends. The CDR3 protein is CASSPPGGDASNEKLFF. CDR3 DNA (partial): TGTGCCAGCTCACCACCGGGGGGGGACGCGTCTAATGAAAAA.

On this clone: The read terminates 3 residues ahead of where the CDR3 ends, so the germline J gene completes it. This chain uses TRBV5-1 with TRBJ1-5; D perhaps matches TRBD1 (5 bases). The germline V gene has CDR1 SGHRS and CDR2 YFSETQ. CDR3 length equals 14 residues. Trimming cost V 0 bases and J 4 bases, with 8 bases left between them. Partial CDR3 DNA: TGCGCCAGCAGCTTGGCGGCAGGGAATCAGCCC. This gives the protein CASSLAAGNQP. The entire CDR3 sequence reads CASSLAAGNQPQHF.

A remark on this clone: The read terminates 3 residues before the CDR3 end, so the remaining end is supplied by the germline J gene. V usage is TRBV7-2 and J usage is TRBJ2-7; TRBD1 agrees at 10 bases. The CDR3 extends over 14 amino acids. V was pared by 3 bases and J by 2 bases, with 1 base of the junction left unmatched. Germline loops: CDR1 SGHTA, CDR2 FQGNSA. The CDR3 DNA, read in part, is TGTGCCAGCAGCTTGGGACAGGGGACCTACGAG. It is translated as CASSLGQGTYE. The complete CDR3 protein is CASSLGQGTYEQYF.

Concerning this clone itself: The read terminates 3 residues before the CDR3 end, so the remaining end is supplied by the germline J gene. V and J are TRBV7-7 and TRBJ2-7; TRBD1 matches 12 bases. V shed 1 base and J 2 bases; nucleotides not matched to a gene: 6. Germline CDR1 and CDR2: SSHAT and FNYEAQ (reference sequence). This CDR3 is 17 amino acids long. CDR3 DNA (partial): TGTGCCAGCAGCTTAGGCCCCGGGACAGGGGGCACCTACGAG. It codes for CASSLGPGTGGTYE. The whole CDR3 protein reads CASSLGPGTGGTYEQYF. Full variable domain (rest looked up from reference TRBV7-7 and TRBJ2-7): GAGVSQSPRYKVTKRGQDVTLRCDPISSHATLYWYQQALGQGPEFLTYFNYEAQPDKSGLPSDRFSAERPEGSISTLTIQRTEQRDSAMYRCASSLGPGTGGTYEQYFGPGTRLTVT.

As to this clone: The read is 3 residues too short to cover the CDR3 end, so that end is filled in from the germline J gene. Additional DNA sequences in this sample encode the identical CDR3. The rearrangement uses TRBV7-3 and TRBJ2-3; D may be TRBD1 (6 bases). The germline CDR1 and CDR2 sequences are SGHTA and FQGTGA. V lost 3 bases to trimming and J lost 1 base, with 8 bases between them. This CDR3 contains 14 residues. The sequenced part of the CDR3 DNA is TGTGCCAGCAGCTTTTCAGGGGGCACAGATACG. Amino acids: CASSFSGGTDT. The whole CDR3 reads CASSFSGGTDTQYF.

About this clone itself: The CDR3 is cut off 3 residues early in the read; its end comes from the germline J gene. The chain carries TRBV18 and TRBJ2-7; 9 nucleotides line up with TRBD2. The CDR3 is made up of 15 amino acids. Germline CDR1 is KGHSH and CDR2 is LQKENI. The trim removed 3 bases at V and 1 base at J, leaving 4 bases unmatched. The sequenced CDR3 bases are TGTGCCAGCTCACCCCCCAGCGGGGGGTCCTACGAG. Amino acids: CASSPPSGGSYE. The CDR3 in full is CASSPPSGGSYEQYF. Filled out from reference TRBV18 and TRBJ2-7, the complete variable domain reads NAGVMQNPRHLVRRRGQEARLRCSPMKGHSHVYWYRQLPEEGLKFMVYLQKENIIDESGMPKERFSAEFPKEGPSILRIQQVVRGDSAAYFCASSPPSGGSYEQYFGPGTRLTVT.

In regard to this clone: The CDR3 end falls 3 residues outside the read, so it is completed with the germline J gene. The V and J genes are TRBV19 and TRBJ1-5; D is undetermined. With 3 bases removed from V and 5 bases from J, the gap between germline ends came to 8 bases. CDR1 is LNHDA and CDR2 is SQIVND in the germline V gene (reference sequence). The CDR3 has 13 residues. Incomplete CDR3 DNA: TGTGCCAGTAGTATCCGGGTCGATCAGCCC. It is translated as CASSIRVDQP. The whole CDR3 protein is CASSIRVDQPQHF.

Concerning this clone itself: The read comes to an end 3 residues before the CDR3 does, leaving the germline J gene to fill in the end. This chain joins TRBV7-7 and TRBJ1-2; TRBD1 agrees at 7 bases. The CDR3 length is 14 residues. In germline, CDR1 is SSHAT, CDR2 FNYEAQ (reference sequence). The sequenced part of the CDR3 DNA is TGTGCCAGCAGCTTAGTTGGCGGGACAGATACC. It is translated as CASSLVGGTDT. The full CDR3 reads CASSLVGGTDTYTF.

Here the CDR3 reads CASSFGQSYGYTF. The part of the CDR3 DNA that was read is TGCGCCAGCAGCTTCGGACAGTCTTATGGC. The chain joins TRBV5-1 to TRBJ1-2, with a weak D call TRBD1 (6 bases). From the germline J gene comes the end of the CDR3, since the read stops 3 residues before it. The CDR3 consists of 13 residues. The germline gives CDR1 SGHRS, CDR2 YFSETQ. Trimming shortened V by 2 bases and J by 5 bases, and 10 bases separated the two germline ends.

Concerning this clone itself: The CDR3 goes on 3 residues after the read ends, and that part is filled in from the germline J gene. The rearrangement uses TRBV5-1 and TRBJ2-3; D remains ambiguous. The CDR3 extends over 13 amino acids. V shed 0 bases and J shed 5 bases, with 7 bases lying between them. The germline V gene has CDR1 SGHRS and CDR2 YFSETQ. The covered CDR3 bases are TGCGCCAGCAGCTTGGCGACGGGAGATACG. Translation gives CASSLATGDT. The CDR3 as a whole reads CASSLATGDTQYF.

Comments on this clone: The CDR3 end lies 3 residues beyond the end of the read and is filled in from the germline J gene. This sequence joins TRBV19 and TRBJ1-5; 10 nucleotides match TRBD1. From germline, CDR1 is LNHDA and CDR2 SQIVND (reference sequence). The CDR3 spans 17 residues. With 5 bases clipped from V and 0 bases from J, the junction kept 7 bases outside the gene matches. Incomplete CDR3 DNA: TGTGCCAGTAGTTTAGGGGACAGGGGATATAGCAATCAGCCC. This gives the protein CASSLGDRGYSNQP. The entire CDR3 sequence reads CASSLGDRGYSNQPQHF.

Concerning this clone: The read finishes 3 residues shy of the CDR3 end, and the germline J gene is used to complete it. The rearrangement joins TRBV19 to TRBJ1-4, with D maybe TRBD1 (5 bases). The CDR3 extends over 17 amino acids. Per germline, CDR1 LNHDA and CDR2 SQIVND (reference sequence). The covered CDR3 bases are TGTGCCAGTAGTATAGTTCTGCGAGTTCGGGGGAATTCACCA. It yields the protein CASSIVLRVRGNSP. The full CDR3 protein reads CASSIVLRVRGNSPLFF.

Comments on this clone: The read finishes 3 residues shy of the CDR3 end, and the germline J gene is used to complete it. V usage is TRBV5-1 and J usage is TRBJ2-3, with 9 positions matching TRBD1. Germline-derived CDR1 and CDR2 are SGHRS and YFSETQ. This CDR3 region has 16 residues. V shed 0 bases and J 6 bases; nucleotides not matched to a gene: 8. The CDR3 region is CASSLAGTGSSDTQYF. The CDR3 bases that were read are TGCGCCAGCAGCTTGGCCGGGACAGGGTCTTCGGATACG. The variable domain in full, completed from reference TRBV5-1 and TRBJ2-3, reads KAGVTQTPRYLIKTRGQQVTLSCSPISGHRSVSWYQQTPGQGLQFLFEYFSETQRNKGNFPGRFSGRQFSNSRSEMNVSTLELGDSALYLCASSLAGTGSSDTQYFGPGTRLTVL.

Turning to this clone: The read terminates 3 residues before the CDR3 end, so the remaining end is supplied by the germline J gene. The chain combines TRBV20-1 with TRBJ2-7, with 10 nucleotides matching TRBD1. J was trimmed by 2 bases and V by 0 bases; bases with no gene match: 10. Germline assignment: CDR1 DFQATT and CDR2 SNEGSKA (reference sequence). The length of the CDR3 is 17 residues. The CDR3 sequence is CSARDKSPGQGPYEQYF. The DNA read from the CDR3 is TGCAGTGCTAGAGACAAATCTCCGGGACAGGGGCCCTACGAG.

The CDR3 loop is CSVVGLAHEQFF. The covered CDR3 bases are TGCAGCGTTGTTGGGCTAGCCCATGAG. The chain joins TRBV29-1 to TRBJ2-1; maybe TRBD2 (5 bases). Sequencing ends 3 residues short of the CDR3 end; the germline J gene provides the rest. V lost 4 bases to trimming and J lost 8 bases, with 12 bases between them. The germline CDR1 and CDR2 sequences are SQVTM and ANQGSEA. This CDR3 has 12 amino acids.

CDR3 DNA (partial): TGTGCCAGCGCGAAGGGACAGGGGATTGGCATCGGGGAG. Its protein is CASAKGQGIGIGE. The whole CDR3 reads CASAKGQGIGIGELFF. This sequence joins TRBV2 and TRBJ2-2; 10 bases line up with TRBD1. Coverage ceases 3 residues before the CDR3 finishes, and the germline J gene fills in the end. V was clipped by 8 bases and J by 7 bases; unmatched bases: 13. Germline CDR1 is SNHLY and CDR2 is FYNNEI. The CDR3 covers 16 residues.

Details on this clone: The CDR3 end falls 3 residues outside the read, so it is completed with the germline J gene. This chain uses TRBV29-1 with TRBJ2-1, with TRBD1 as a possible D gene (6 bases). With 5 bases removed from V and 0 bases from J, the gap between germline ends came to 14 bases. Germline V lookup: CDR1 SQVTM, CDR2 ANQGSEA. CDR3 length: 15 residues. Incomplete CDR3 DNA: TGCAGCGTTATGGGAACAGGGAGCTCCTACAATGAG. The encoded protein is CSVMGTGSSYNE. The entire CDR3 protein is CSVMGTGSSYNEQFF.